A selection of T cell receptor beta chains follows, all from one sample in a study of blood T cell repertoires in COVID-19. Generated by immunoSEQ multiplex PCR, the TCRdb table keeps only in-frame clones and is missing some. The sample has some 96,000 clones, around four fifths seen once; the top ten hold about 12%. The sample was peripheral blood. The receptors come from a woman aged 70-85 years with acute or convalescent COVID-19. The CDR3 runs from the conserved cysteine through the conserved F or W. The D gene is left open where the match is weak. Part of the rows lack a size; the others show once, few, many or a class for expanded clones.

d_gene | abundance | j_gene | v_gene | CDR3aa | CDR3nt
TRBD1 | . | TRBJ1-2 | TRBV19 | CASSQTGDPFGYTF | TGTGCCAGTAGCCAGACAGGGGACCCTTTTGGCTACACCTTC
TRBD1 | . | TRBJ1-1 | TRBV30 | CAWSDRDRGGTEAFF | TGTGCCTGGAGTGATAGGGACAGGGGCGGCACTGAAGCTTTCTTT
TRBD1 | . | TRBJ1-2 | TRBV4-3 | CASSVEQGSYGYTF | TGCGCCAGCAGCGTAGAACAGGGGAGCTATGGCTACACCTTC
. | . | TRBJ1-1 | TRBV30 | CAWSGQSGTEAFF | TGTGCCTGGAGTGGACAGTCGGGCACTGAAGCTTTCTTT
TRBD2 | . | TRBJ2-2 | TRBV29-1 | CSVEGQRGGGGELFF | TGCAGCGTTGAAGGACAGCGGGGGGGAGGTGGGGAGCTGTTTTTT
. | . | TRBJ1-2 | TRBV28 | CASDQAGLLAGYTF | TGTGCCAGCGATCAGGCGGGGCTCCTGGCTGGCTACACCTTC
. | few | TRBJ1-1 | TRBV3-1/TRBV3-2 | CASRESGGLGTEAFF | TGTGCCAGCAGGGAATCGGGAGGATTAGGGACTGAAGCTTTCTTT
. | . | TRBJ1-3 | TRBV21-1 | CASSKGQGRNTIYF | TGTGCCAGCAGCAAAGGCCAGGGCAGAAACACCATATATTTT
. | few | TRBJ2-7 | TRBV19 | CASKSGSSYEQYF | TGTGCCAGTAAATCCGGGTCTTCCTACGAGCAGTACTTC
. | . | TRBJ2-2 | TRBV6-4 | CASSDSLLGELFF | TGTGCCAGCAGTGACTCCCTGTTAGGGGAGCTGTTTTTT
TRBD1 | once | TRBJ1-3 | TRBV19 | CASSIRTGSSGNTIYF | TGTGCCAGTAGTATAAGGACAGGGAGCTCTGGAAACACCATATATTTT
. | . | TRBJ1-5 | TRBV2 | CASSKTEQPQHF | TGTGCCAGCAGTAAGACTGAGCAGCCCCAGCATTTT
. | . | TRBJ1-6 | TRBV30 | CAWSHGPALHF | TGTGCCTGGTCCCACGGTCCTGCCCTCCACTTT
TRBD2 | . | TRBJ2-1 | TRBV5-1 | CASSFLTSGGASEQFF | TGCGCCAGCAGCTTCTTGACTAGCGGGGGGGCCAGTGAGCAGTTCTTC
. | . | TRBJ1-2 | TRBV5-1 | CASSPLAGGNYGYTF | TGCGCCAGCAGCCCCCTCGCAGGCGGGAACTATGGCTACACCTTC
. | . | TRBJ1-5 | TRBV9 | CASSPHEGNQPQHF | TGTGCCAGCAGCCCTCATGAGGGCAATCAGCCCCAGCATTTT
TRBD1 | . | TRBJ1-5 | TRBV10-2 | CASRGGQGGGNQPQHF | TGCGCCAGCAGGGGGGGACAGGGAGGAGGCAATCAGCCCCAGCATTTT
TRBD2 | . | TRBJ2-1 | TRBV5-1 | CASSSGLAYNEQFF | TGCGCCAGCAGCTCGGGACTAGCGTACAATGAGCAGTTCTTC
TRBD1 | many | TRBJ1-4 | TRBV5-1 | CASSGVPTGTGREKLFF | TGCGCCAGCAGCGGGGTTCCTACCGGGACAGGGCGGGAAAAACTGTTTTTT
. | once | TRBJ2-2 | TRBV7-6 | CASSLGTVGNTGELFF | TGTGCCAGCAGCTTAGGGACAGTCGGGAACACCGGGGAGCTGTTTTTT
. | . | TRBJ1-2 | TRBV6-5 | CASTLDFSAIYGYTF | TGTGCCAGCACTCTAGACTTCAGTGCGATCTATGGCTACACCTTC
TRBD1 | . | TRBJ1-2 | TRBV29-1 | CSVGQGTRGYTF | TGCAGCGTCGGACAGGGAACGAGGGGCTACACCTTC
TRBD1 | . | TRBJ2-5 | TRBV7-2 | CASSLAGGTAETQYF | TGTGCCAGCAGCTTGGCAGGGGGCACGGCTGAGACCCAGTACTTC
TRBD1 | once | TRBJ1-1 | TRBV6-5 | CASRSTGSTEAFF | TGTGCCAGCAGGTCGACAGGGTCCACTGAAGCTTTCTTT
. | . | TRBJ2-2 | TRBV18 | CASSRNTGELFF | TGTGCCAGCTCTCGGAACACCGGGGAGCTGTTTTTT
. | . | TRBJ2-3 | TRBV7-8 | CASSLLEGTQYF | TGTGCCAGCAGCTTATTGGAGGGTACGCAGTATTTT
. | . | TRBJ2-2 | TRBV6-5 | CASRSGRANTGELFF | TGTGCCAGCAGATCGGGCAGGGCGAACACCGGGGAGCTGTTTTTT
TRBD1 | . | TRBJ2-5 | TRBV9 | CASSPRTGGGETQYF | TGTGCCAGCAGCCCCAGGACAGGGGGAGGAGAGACCCAGTACTTC
. | . | TRBJ2-5 | TRBV30 | CAWTPLGTVQETQYF | TGTGCCTGGACCCCTCTCGGGACTGTCCAAGAGACCCAGTACTTC
TRBD1 | . | TRBJ1-5 | TRBV6-6 | CASSQDRWGQPQHF | TGTGCCAGCAGCCAGGACAGGTGGGGACAGCCCCAGCATTTT
. | . | TRBJ1-1 | TRBV7-2 | CASSLMGGTEAFF | TGTGCCAGCAGCCTGATGGGGGGGACTGAAGCTTTCTTT
. | . | TRBJ1-6 | TRBV30 | CAWKTDNSPLHF | TGTGCCTGGAAGACTGATAATTCACCCCTCCACTTT
TRBD2 | . | TRBJ2-3 | TRBV5-8 | CASSLGNPGTSTATDTQYF | TGTGCCAGCAGCTTGGGTAACCCGGGGACTAGTACGGCCACAGATACGCAGTATTTT
TRBD1 | . | TRBJ2-2 | TRBV5-1 | CASSLDRGNTGELFF | TGCGCCAGCAGCCTGGACAGGGGGAACACCGGGGAGCTGTTTTTT
. | few | TRBJ1-3 | TRBV9 | CASSSRTGINSGNTIYF | TGTGCCAGCAGCTCGCGCACAGGAATCAACTCTGGAAACACCATATATTTT
TRBD1 | few | TRBJ1-2 | TRBV30 | CAFNRGFNYGYTF | TGTGCCTTTAACAGGGGGTTTAACTATGGCTACACCTTC